These 22 T cell receptor beta chains came from one sample sequenced in a study of T cell responses to AZD1222 COVID-19 vaccine. Using immunoSEQ multiplex PCR, the repertoire was profiled, and TCRdb retains in-frame clones only, with some absent. The table shows roughly 190,000 clones, with approximately 92% occurring only once. This specimen was peripheral blood, taken on day 0 of AZD1222 vaccination. The receptors shown here come from an adult in good health.

The gene calls are TRBV7-2 and TRBJ2-1, with D possibly matching TRBD2 (5 bases). The germline CDR1 and CDR2 sequences are SGHTA and FQGNSA. This CDR3 has 17 amino acids. The V end lost 1 base, the J end lost 0 bases, and 13 bases lay between the germline ends. CDR3 in amino acids: CASSLELEYASYNEQFF. The DNA of the CDR3 is TGTGCCAGCAGCTTAGAACTAGAGTATGCCTCCTACAATGAGCAGTTCTTC. Looking up the rest from reference TRBV7-2 and TRBJ2-1 gives the full variable domain: GAGVSQSPSNKVTEKGKDVELRCDPISGHTALYWYRQSLGQGLEFLIYFQGNSAPDKSGLPSDRFSAERTGGSVSTLTIQRTQQEDSAVYLCASSLELEYASYNEQFFGPGTRLTVL.

This chain links TRBV3-1 (or the pseudogene TRBV3-2) with TRBJ1-1, with a weak D call TRBD1 (6 bases). The germline V gene has CDR1 LGHDT and CDR2 YNNKEL (reference sequence). Between the trimmed V and J ends, which lost 4 bases and 0 bases, there was a span of 12 bases. The CDR3 spans 15 residues. DNA for the CDR3: TGTGCCAGCAGCCCCCGTGGGGGCGTGAACACTGAAGCTTTCTTT. The encoded protein is CASSPRGGVNTEAFF.

This clone appeared a few times. This chain joins TRBV6-5 and TRBJ2-7; tentative D call: TRBD1 (5 bases). Per germline, CDR1 MNHEY and CDR2 SVGAGI. V lost 2 bases to trimming and J lost 5 bases, with 10 bases between them. The CDR3 contains 13 residues. The CDR3 sequence: CASSYGQGNEQYF. The CDR3 DNA reads TGTGCCAGCAGTTACGGCCAGGGCAACGAGCAGTACTTC.

V usage is TRBV30 and J usage is TRBJ1-5; 7 bases match TRBD1. This CDR3 has 13 residues. Germline loops: CDR1 GTSNPN, CDR2 SVGIG (reference sequence). The junction had 6 bases not matched to a gene; V was cut back by 1 base and J by 9 bases. CDR3 protein: CAWSGQGRGPQHF. CDR3 DNA sequence: TGTGCCTGGAGTGGACAGGGTCGGGGGCCCCAGCATTTT.

The chain combines TRBV3-1 (or the pseudogene TRBV3-2) with TRBJ2-5, with D perhaps TRBD2 (6 bases). Looked up from germline, CDR1 is LGHDT and CDR2 is YNNKEL (reference sequence). This CDR3 has 17 amino acids. V was trimmed by 2 bases and J by 3 bases, leaving 19 bases between them. CDR3 DNA sequence: TGTGCCAGCAGCCAAATCTGGTCTCGGCGGGATAAAGAGACCCAGTACTTC. It codes for CASSQIWSRRDKETQYF.

The gene calls are TRBV30 and TRBJ2-1; 8 bases are shared with TRBD1. The CDR3 contains 14 residues. The germline V gene encodes CDR1 GTSNPN and CDR2 SVGIG (reference sequence). J gave up 5 bases and V 6 bases, and 9 bases lay outside the gene matches. This CDR3 reads CACRAGGVNNEQFF. CDR3 DNA sequence: TGTGCCTGTAGAGCAGGGGGCGTAAACAATGAGCAGTTCTTC.

V gene TRBV18 combines with J gene TRBJ1-5; D is possibly TRBD1 (6 bases). The CDR3 spans 16 residues. Germline assignment: CDR1 KGHSH and CDR2 LQKENI. Trimming removed 2 bases at V and 6 bases at J, with 17 bases between. The CDR3: CASSPGTPSQGQPQHF. CDR3 nucleotide sequence: TGTGCCAGCTCACCAGGTACTCCATCACAGGGTCAGCCCCAGCATTTT.

The rearrangement uses TRBV4-1 and TRBJ1-4; possibly TRBD1 for D (5 bases). Trimming pared 7 bases from V and 5 bases from J, leaving 14 bases between. The CDR3 is 14 amino acids. The germline gives CDR1 MGHRA, CDR2 YSYEKL. The CDR3 DNA reads TGCGCCAGCAAGGCAGGGAGAAGCAATGAAAAACTGTTTTTT. Its protein is CASKAGRSNEKLFF.

The chain couples TRBV6-5 to TRBJ1-3; TRBD1 matches at 9 bases. The CDR3 has 15 amino acids. Germline V gene lookup returns CDR1 MNHEY and CDR2 SVGAGI. V shed 6 bases and J 3 bases; nucleotides not matched to a gene: 6. CDR3 sequence: CASSLQGANGNTIYF. DNA of the CDR3: TGTGCCAGCAGCCTACAGGGGGCGAATGGAAACACCATATATTTT.

This rearrangement joins TRBV21-1 to TRBJ1-5; the tabulated D call, TRBD1, remains unverified against the DNA. TRBV21-1 is a recognized pseudogene. The CDR3 runs to 15 residues. The CDR3 DNA reads TGTGCCAGCAACCCGATGACAGGGGCGGCTCAGCCCCAGCATTTT. Translated: CASNPMTGAAQPQHF.

J is TRBJ1-2 and V is TRBV3-1 (or the pseudogene TRBV3-2), with 8 nucleotides matching TRBD1. This CDR3 is 13 amino acids long. In germline, CDR1 is LGHDT, CDR2 YNNKEL (reference sequence). The V segment lost 3 bases and the J segment 6 bases; nucleotides outside the gene matches: 3. CDR3 bases: TGTGCCAGCAGCCACGGACAGGGAGATGGCTACACCTTC. It specifies CASSHGQGDGYTF.

This chain links TRBV14 with TRBJ2-7; D is unresolved. The germline gives CDR1 SGHDN, CDR2 FVKESK. Trimming removed 4 bases at V and 3 bases at J, with 7 bases between. The CDR3 consists of 12 residues. CDR3 sequence (DNA): TGTGCCAGCAGCCGACTGGACTACGAGCAGTACTTC. Its protein is CASSRLDYEQYF.

The V call is TRBV5-8, the J call TRBJ1-2; the match to TRBD1 covers 7 bases. There are 13 residues in the CDR3. In germline, CDR1 is SGHTS, CDR2 YDEGEE. J gave up 4 bases and V 3 bases, and 3 bases lay outside the gene matches. CDR3 nucleotide sequence: TGTGCCAGCAGCTCGGGACAGTCCTATGGCTACACCTTC. It specifies CASSSGQSYGYTF.

This clone came up a few times. Different DNA sequences within this sample yield the same CDR3. The chain combines TRBV12-3 or TRBV12-4 with TRBJ1-5, with D uncertain. The CDR3 extends over 13 amino acids. V was trimmed by 3 bases and J by 0 bases, leaving 3 bases between them. In DNA form, the CDR3 reads TGTGCCAGCAGTTTTGATAGCAATCAGCCCCAGCATTTT. Translating gives CASSFDSNQPQHF.

The chain couples TRBV6-5 to TRBJ1-3; the match to TRBD1 covers 9 bases. Germline CDR1 reads MNHEY; CDR2 reads SVGAGI. The CDR3 runs 15 residues. With V trimmed by 5 bases and J by 4 bases, 6 bases remained unmatched. The CDR3 here is CASSQRTGAGNTIYF. The CDR3 DNA sequence: TGTGCCAGCAGTCAAAGGACAGGGGCAGGAAACACCATATATTTT.

The rearrangement joins TRBV3-1 (or the pseudogene TRBV3-2) to TRBJ1-2, with D hard to call. Trimming stripped 0 bases from V and 8 bases from J, with 16 bases between. The CDR3 length is 15 residues. Germline CDR1 and CDR2: LGHDT and YNNKEL (reference sequence). CDR3 nucleotides: TGTGCCAGCAGCCAAGATCAGTCACAGTCGGGCGGCTACACCTTC. Encoded protein: CASSQDQSQSGGYTF.

V usage is TRBV2 and J usage is TRBJ1-2; TRBD1 agrees at 7 bases. The length of the CDR3 is 12 residues. J lost 8 bases, V lost 6 bases, and 6 bases had no gene match. Per germline, CDR1 SNHLY and CDR2 FYNNEI. The CDR3 sequence is CASSDRVGGYTF. In DNA form, the CDR3 reads TGTGCCAGCAGCGACAGGGTAGGGGGCTACACCTTC.

The chain combines TRBV19 with TRBJ1-2; maybe TRBD1 (6 bases). CDR1 LNHDA and CDR2 SQIVND come from the germline V gene (reference sequence). The CDR3 has 16 residues. Trimming left V 3 bases short and J 13 bases short, with 27 bases between. The CDR3 region is CASSIHGGDNAPLPTF. The CDR3 nucleotides read TGTGCCAGTAGTATTCATGGAGGGGACAATGCGCCTCTTCCCACCTTC.

This chain uses TRBV19 with TRBJ2-5; no clear D gene. CDR1 is LNHDA, CDR2 SQIVND, per germline (reference sequence). The CDR3 totals 12 residues. V lost 5 bases and J 1 base, leaving 5 bases between the germline ends. CDR3 DNA: TGTGCCAGTAGTTCTCTCCAAGAGACCCAGTACTTC. As protein: CASSSLQETQYF. Full variable domain (missing parts from reference TRBV19 and TRBJ2-5): DGGITQSPKYLFRKEGQNVTLSCEQNLNHDAMYWYRQDPGQGLRLIYYSQIVNDFQKGDIAEGYSVSREKKESFPLTVTSAQKNPTAFYLCASSSLQETQYFGPGTRLLVL.

This clone was detected only once. It is likely a read error, because the conserved phenylalanine at the end of the CDR3 is missing. The V and J genes are TRBV5-1 and TRBJ1-2; D is undetermined. CDR3 length: 13 amino acids. Germline V gene data show CDR1 as SGHRS and CDR2 as YFSETQ. V was clipped by 0 bases and J by 5 bases, with 8 bases between them. The CDR3 nucleotides are TGCGCCAGCAGCTTGGTTGGGGATTATGGCTACACCCTC. The encoded protein is CASSLVGDYGYTL.

V gene TRBV6-1 combines with J gene TRBJ1-1, with D maybe TRBD1 (5 bases). Trimming left V 2 bases short and J 4 bases short, with 14 bases between. From germline, CDR1 is MNHNS and CDR2 SASEGT. This CDR3 is 15 amino acids long. CDR3 in DNA: TGTGCCAGCAGTGAATTGGGGGGTGTAAGCACTGAAGCTTTCTTT. This encodes CASSELGGVSTEAFF.

This chain links TRBV19 with TRBJ1-1; D gene unclear. Germline-derived CDR1 and CDR2 are LNHDA and SQIVND (reference sequence). The CDR3 is 14 amino acids. Trimming took 5 bases from V and 5 from J, leaving 15 bases between them. This CDR3 is CASSLGTLGTEAFF. The CDR3 DNA follows: TGTGCCAGTAGTTTGGGCACCCTGGGGACTGAAGCTTTCTTT.